A selection of T cell receptor beta chains follows, all from one sample in a study of technical replicates of blood from a handful of donors. TCRdb's copy holds only in-frame clones and misses some; the assay was immunoSEQ multiplex PCR. The table includes 95,000 or so clones, 85% to 95% detected once. The sequenced sample was T cells isolated from PBMCs. The receptors here all came from a human donor in good health. Both conserved end residues are part of each CDR3. The order of the fields is V gene, D gene, J gene, clone size, CDR3 protein, CDR3 DNA. D genes are given only for firm matches. Only part of the rows carry a size: once, few, many, or a class if the clone is expanded.

TRBV13	NA	TRBJ2-3	NA	CASSDHQGDTQYF	TGTGCCAGCAGCGATCATCAGGGAGATACGCAGTATTTT
TRBV7-6	TRBD1	TRBJ1-2	NA	CASSPETGWRVNYGYTF	TGTGCCAGCAGCCCAGAGACAGGGTGGCGCGTTAACTATGGCTACACCTTC
TRBV9	TRBD1	TRBJ1-5	NA	CASSVGGQTYNQPQHF	TGTGCCAGCAGCGTAGGGGGACAGACTTACAATCAGCCCCAGCATTTT
TRBV19	TRBD2	TRBJ2-1	NA	CASTLRTSGTYNEQFF	TGTGCCAGTACCCTTCGGACTAGCGGGACCTACAATGAGCAGTTCTTC
TRBV5-1	NA	TRBJ2-5	NA	CASTIREIQETQYF	TGCGCCAGCACGATCCGGGAAATACAAGAGACCCAGTACTTC
TRBV30	TRBD1	TRBJ1-1	once	CAWSGGTGGSEAFF	TGTGCCTGGAGTGGAGGGACAGGGGGCTCTGAAGCTTTCTTT
TRBV7-2	TRBD2	TRBJ2-7	NA	CASSSLREGTYEQYF	TGTGCCAGCAGCTCCCTACGGGAGGGGACCTACGAGCAGTACTTC
TRBV6-6	NA	TRBJ2-3	NA	CASSISTNTQYF	TGTGCCAGCAGTATCTCTACCAATACGCAGTATTTT
TRBV5-1	NA	TRBJ1-5	few	CASSLAGDYQPQHF	TGCGCCAGCAGCTTGGCGGGGGATTATCAGCCCCAGCATTTT
TRBV2	NA	TRBJ1-2	NA	CASRRDAYGYTF	TGTGCCAGCAGGCGGGACGCCTATGGCTACACCTTC
TRBV27	TRBD1	TRBJ2-7	once	CASSLVQGAYEQYF	TGTGCCAGCAGTTTAGTCCAGGGGGCCTACGAGCAGTACTTC
TRBV9	TRBD2	TRBJ2-2	NA	CASSDPLSGRAGELFF	TGTGCCAGCAGCGACCCCTTGAGCGGGAGGGCCGGGGAGCTGTTTTTT
TRBV21-1	NA	TRBJ2-1	NA	CATIGGDNEQFF	TGTGCCACAATAGGGGGCGACAATGAGCAGTTCTTC
TRBV6-5	NA	TRBJ2-5	NA	CASSYRRSEWETQYF	TGTGCCAGCAGTTATAGGCGGTCCGAGTGGGAGACCCAGTACTTC
TRBV4-1	TRBD1	TRBJ2-2	NA	CASSQDRGTGTGELFF	TGCGCCAGCAGCCAAGATCGAGGGACAGGCACCGGGGAGCTGTTTTTT
TRBV19	NA	TRBJ2-7	NA	CASSLRLESYEQYF	TGTGCCAGTAGCCTCAGACTGGAATCCTACGAGCAGTACTTC
TRBV11-3	TRBD1	TRBJ2-3	NA	CASSHFTGTGTTDTQYF	TGTGCCAGCAGCCATTTTACCGGGACAGGTACCACAGATACGCAGTATTTT
TRBV19	TRBD1	TRBJ2-1	NA	CASSHRQGPSYNEQFF	TGTGCCAGTAGTCACAGACAGGGACCCTCCTACAATGAGCAGTTCTTC
TRBV2	NA	TRBJ1-3	NA	CASSDSPGSPLPGNTIYF	TGTGCCAGCTCGGACAGCCCCGGGTCCCCTCTCCCTGGAAACACCATATATTTT
TRBV13	NA	TRBJ1-2	NA	CASSLVGDYGYTF	TGTGCCAGCAGCTTAGTAGGGGACTATGGCTACACCTTC
TRBV30	TRBD2	TRBJ2-1	NA	CAWSRRREALYNEQFF	TGTGCCTGGAGCAGACGGCGGGAGGCCCTCTACAATGAGCAGTTCTTC
TRBV15	NA	TRBJ2-5	NA	CATSQGRIETQYF	TGTGCCACCAGCCAGGGTAGAATAGAGACCCAGTACTTC
TRBV27	TRBD2	TRBJ2-7	NA	CASSPPGLGGRSEQYF	TGTGCCAGCAGTCCACCGGGACTTGGCGGGAGGAGCGAGCAGTACTTC